Listed below are T cell receptor beta chains from one sample, sequenced in a study of low-dose radiotherapy and immunotherapy resistance in tumors. TCRdb re-derived calls from the reads in MiXCR, one entry per CDR3 protein. The sample shows over 65,000 distinct CDR3 sequences, 15% to 20% of them seen only once. The sequencing used PBMCs, collected before treatment. Source of these receptors: a male donor with prostate cancer. The CDR3 runs from the conserved cysteine through the conserved F or W. Each record gives: V gene, D gene, CDR3 length, J gene, clone size, CDR3 DNA, CDR3 protein. The D gene is left open where the match is weak. For some rows the clone size is stated as once, few or many, or as a class when expanded; others skip it.

>TRBV5-1|TRBD2|19|TRBJ2-5|NA
TGCGCCAGCAGTTCATTAGCGGGGGCCTACGATTCCTATAAGAGTACCCAGTACTTC
CASSSLAGAYDSYKSTQYF
>TRBV6-5|NA|14|TRBJ2-1|NA
TGTGCCAGCAGACTACTAAGCTCCTACAATGAGCAGTTCTTC
CASRLLSSYNEQFF
>TRBV2|NA|11|TRBJ2-2|many
TGTGCCAGCAGAGAAAACGGGGAGCTGTTTTTT
CASRENGELFF
>TRBV7-6|NA|17|TRBJ2-6|NA
TGTGCCAGCAGCTTAGCCCCAGACTCCTCGATGGCCAACGTCCTGACTTTC
CASSLAPDSSMANVLTF
>TRBV7-6|TRBD1|13|TRBJ1-2|many
TGTGCCAGCAGCCCCCGACAGGGCTATGGCTACACCTTC
CASSPRQGYGYTF
>TRBV5-3|NA|16|TRBJ2-3|few
TGTGCCAGCAGCCCCCCCGACAGGACGGATTCAGATACGCAGTATTTT
CASSPPDRTDSDTQYF
>TRBV5-1|TRBD1|14|TRBJ1-1|NA
TGCGCCAGCAGCCGGGACAGCTCCTACACTGAAGCTTTCTTT
CASSRDSSYTEAFF
>TRBV20-1|TRBD2|15|TRBJ2-5|many
TGCAGTGCTAGAGAGAGCGGGGACCTCCAAGAGACCCAGTACTTC
CSARESGDLQETQYF
>TRBV18|TRBD2|17|TRBJ2-1|many
TGTGCCAGCTCACCACGGACTAGCGGATCAACCTACAATGAGCAGTTCTTC
CASSPRTSGSTYNEQFF
>TRBV20-1|NA|13|TRBJ2-7|many
TGCAGTGCTAGCTTAGGGAGCTCCTACGAGCAGTACTTC
CSASLGSSYEQYF
>TRBV2|NA|14|TRBJ2-3|many
TGTGCCAGCAGTCTACAGAGTCCCACAGATACGCAGTATTTT
CASSLQSPTDTQYF
>TRBV20-1|TRBD1|15|TRBJ2-7|many
TGCAGTGCTATTCCTACAGGGGGCGCGTTCTACGAGCAGTACTTC
CSAIPTGGAFYEQYF
>TRBV19|NA|14|TRBJ2-1|NA
TGTGCCAGTATCTCGGACCATCCTAACAATGAGCAGTTCTTC
CASISDHPNNEQFF
>TRBV5-1|TRBD2|16|TRBJ2-3|many
TGCGCCAGCAGCGCGGGAGAGACTAGCATGACAGATACGCAGTATTTT
CASSAGETSMTDTQYF
>TRBV2|NA|14|TRBJ2-1|many
TGTGCCAGCAGTGATGGGGGAATCTACAATGAGCAGTTCTTC
CASSDGGIYNEQFF
>TRBV7-2|NA|14|TRBJ1-1|many
TGTGCCAGCAGCTTAGTCGCCAGGAACACTGAAGCTTTCTTT
CASSLVARNTEAFF
>TRBV5-1|TRBD2|23|TRBJ2-3|NA
TGCGCCAGCAGCTTGGCCTTGTCGCGAGAGGCTTTTGCGGGGGGACCCCTATGGGATACGCAGTATTTT
CASSLALSREAFAGGPLWDTQYF
>TRBV6-2/TRBV6-3|TRBD2|15|TRBJ2-2|NA
TGTGCCAGCAGTGAACTAGCGACGAACACCGGGGAGCTGTTTTTT
CASSELATNTGELFF
>TRBV4-1|NA|16|TRBJ2-3|many
TGCGCCAGCAGCCACCCCACAGGGTCTAGCACAGATACGCAGTATTTT
CASSHPTGSSTDTQYF
>TRBV7-2|TRBD2|16|TRBJ2-5|NA
TGTGCCAGCAGCTCCTTAACTAGCGGGGGGGCGGAGACCCAGTACTTC
CASSSLTSGGAETQYF
>TRBV5-1|NA|14|TRBJ1-4|many
TGCGCCAGCAGCGCGGAACCTGCTAATGAAAAACTGTTTTTT
CASSAEPANEKLFF
>TRBV5-1|TRBD1|17|TRBJ2-2|many
TGCGCCAGCACCTCCGATTCGGGGACAGGGCTCACCGGGGAGCTGTTTTTT
CASTSDSGTGLTGELFF
>TRBV12-3/TRBV12-4|NA|14|TRBJ2-6|few
TGTGCCAGCAGCCTTCAGGACGGGGCCAACGTCCTGACTTTC
CASSLQDGANVLTF
>TRBV5-6|TRBD1|16|TRBJ2-5|NA
TGTGCCAGCAGCTCCACGGGACAGCAAAATCAAGAGACCCAGTACTTC
CASSSTGQQNQETQYF
>TRBV5-1|TRBD1|14|TRBJ1-1|many
TGCGCCAGCAGCTTGACAGGGGTGAACACTGAAGCTTTCTTT
CASSLTGVNTEAFF
>TRBV5-1|NA|14|TRBJ2-1|many
TGCGCCAGCAGCTCCAATACCCAGGGGAATGAGCAGTTCTTC
CASSSNTQGNEQFF
>TRBV18|NA|14|TRBJ2-3|many
TGTGCCAGCTCACTAGCCTCTAGCACAGATACGCAGTATTTT
CASSLASSTDTQYF
>TRBV5-1|TRBD2|16|TRBJ2-1|many
TGCGCCAGCTACCCTGTCGGGGGGGTCTCCTACAATGAGCAGTTCTTC
CASYPVGGVSYNEQFF
>TRBV7-2|TRBD2|14|TRBJ2-3|many
TGTGCCAGCAGTACTAGCGGGGGGGCAAATACGCAGTATTTT
CASSTSGGANTQYF
>TRBV13|TRBD1|16|TRBJ2-3|many
TGTGCCAGCAGCGCCCAAGGGACAGATACCGTTTTAACGCAGTATTTT
CASSAQGTDTVLTQYF
>TRBV6-5|NA|13|TRBJ1-2|many
TGTGCCAGCAGTTCCCAGACGGGCTATGGCTACACCTTC
CASSSQTGYGYTF
>TRBV5-1|NA|15|TRBJ2-7|NA
TGCGCCAGCAGCCCCCCCCCGGACAGTCCCTCCGAGCAGTACTTC
CASSPPPDSPSEQYF
>TRBV7-2|NA|13|TRBJ2-1|few
TGTGCCAGCAGCACTAGGCGGTACAATGAGCAGTTCTTC
CASSTRRYNEQFF
>TRBV7-2|TRBD1|18|TRBJ1-6|many
TGTGCCAGCAGCTTAGTGGGGGGGGGCAGGGGGGTCTTATCACCCCTCCACTTT
CASSLVGGGRGVLSPLHF
>TRBV21-1|NA|15|TRBJ2-2|many
TGTGCCAGCAGCACGAACAGTGAAAAAACCGGGGAGCTGTTTTTT
CASSTNSEKTGELFF
>TRBV24-1|NA|17|TRBJ2-1|many
TGTGCCACCAGTGAGCTCGAAGGGGTTGGATCCTACAATGAGCAGTTCTTC
CATSELEGVGSYNEQFF
>TRBV12-3/TRBV12-4|NA|15|TRBJ2-1|many
TGTGCCAGCAGTCGCGGGCGGGCGGAAGGGAATGAGCAGTTCTTC
CASSRGRAEGNEQFF
>TRBV29-1|TRBD1|14|TRBJ2-7|few
TGCAGCGTTGAAGGGACAGGGGCCCCCGGAGAGCAGTACTTC
CSVEGTGAPGEQYF
>TRBV20-1|NA|13|TRBJ1-2|many
TGCAGTGCTAGAAAGGAGATTAACTATGGCTACACCTTC
CSARKEINYGYTF
>TRBV25-1|TRBD1|15|TRBJ1-2|NA
TGTGCCAGCAGTGAGGGGAATACAGGGGTATATGGCTACACCTTC
CASSEGNTGVYGYTF
>TRBV5-1|TRBD2|16|TRBJ2-3|many
TGCGCCAGCAGCCAGCGGACTAGCGGGGGGTTGGATACGCAGTATTTT
CASSQRTSGGLDTQYF
>TRBV6-5|NA|13|TRBJ2-5|many
TGTGCCAGCAGTTACGGCAGGGAAGAGACCCAGTACTTC
CASSYGREETQYF
>TRBV6-2/TRBV6-3|NA|11|TRBJ2-5|NA
TGTGCCAGCGGTAGCCAAGAGACCCAGTACTTC
CASGSQETQYF
>TRBV18|TRBD2|15|TRBJ2-7|many
TGTGCCAGCTCACCAGGAGGCGGGGGTGGTTACGAGCAGTACTTC
CASSPGGGGGYEQYF
>TRBV5-1|TRBD2|17|TRBJ2-7|many
TGCGCCAGCAGCCCGCTAGCGGGGGGGTCCCGCTCCTACGAGCAGTACTTC
CASSPLAGGSRSYEQYF
>TRBV5-6|TRBD1|15|TRBJ2-2|few
TGTGCCAGCAGCTCGACAGGGGGCCGGGGCGGGGAGCTGTTTTTT
CASSSTGGRGGELFF
>TRBV5-4|NA|13|TRBJ1-1|many
TGTGCCAGCAGCTTAGCAGCAGGGTCTGAAGCTTTCTTT
CASSLAAGSEAFF
>TRBV10-3|TRBD2|14|TRBJ2-7|NA
TGTGCCACCTTTCCCGGGACTAGCGGATACGAGCAGTACTTC
CATFPGTSGYEQYF
>TRBV11-2|NA|12|TRBJ1-1|NA
TGTGCCAGCAGCATAACAGGCACTGAAGCTTTCTTT
CASSITGTEAFF